The TCR beta chain under discussion was sequenced for a study of shared clonotypes between healthy human individuals. Study-level background: Donors had three CD4 naive, three CD4 memory, two CD8 naive and one CD8 memory plate apiece.

Regarding this clone: Its antigen is undetermined. This sample also contains other DNA sequences that code for the same CDR3.

DNA at approximately 200 ng, tens of thousands of T cell genomes, went into sorted-subset replicate PCRs. Per the authors' pipeline: Sequence data from immunoSEQ were junction-only and lacked quality scores; consequently, filtering differed. The method was immunoSEQ multiplex PCR; TCRdb's version includes in-frame clones alone and lacks a portion of them. V, J and clone size are taken as reported in that table, and D and trimming were inferred from the DNA itself. The sample consists of 2 million to 2.5 million clones, approximately 90% of them appearing once. The V and J ends lost 1 base and 0 bases respectively, with 9 bases between them. The germline CDR1 and CDR2 sequences are SGHRS and YFSETQ. This CDR3 is built from 15 residues. The study's findings and limits: It was the few donors that limited the genetic and exposure-history diversity represented.

This chain links TRBV5-1 with TRBJ2-3, with D unclear. This TCR was sampled from a man younger than 30 in good health. Some clones in this sample may be carry-over from other donors' samples. Sequenced: naive CD4+ T cells from PBMCs. Documented subset: CD45RA+ positively selected. The CDR3, as DNA: TGCGCCAGCAGCTTGAGCCCCGGGAGCACAGATACGCAGTATTTT. Translated, it gives CASSLSPGSTDTQYF.